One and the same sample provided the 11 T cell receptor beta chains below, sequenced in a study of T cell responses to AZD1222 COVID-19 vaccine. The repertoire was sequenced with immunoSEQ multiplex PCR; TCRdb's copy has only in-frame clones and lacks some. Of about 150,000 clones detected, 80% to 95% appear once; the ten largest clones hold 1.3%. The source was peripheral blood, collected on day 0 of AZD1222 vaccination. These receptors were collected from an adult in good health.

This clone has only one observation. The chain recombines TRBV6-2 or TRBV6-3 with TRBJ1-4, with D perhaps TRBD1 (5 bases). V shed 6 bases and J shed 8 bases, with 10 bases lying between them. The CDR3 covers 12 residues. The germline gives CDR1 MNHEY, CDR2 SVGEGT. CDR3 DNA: TGTGCCAGCAGCCGGGGCTGGGAAAAACTGTTTTTT. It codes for CASSRGWEKLFF.

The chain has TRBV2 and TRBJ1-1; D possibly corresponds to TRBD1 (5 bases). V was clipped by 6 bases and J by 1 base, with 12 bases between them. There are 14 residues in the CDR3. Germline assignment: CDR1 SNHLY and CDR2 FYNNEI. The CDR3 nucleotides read TGTGCCAGCAGCCTATTGGGGGAGAACACTGAAGCTTTCTTT. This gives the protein CASSLLGENTEAFF.

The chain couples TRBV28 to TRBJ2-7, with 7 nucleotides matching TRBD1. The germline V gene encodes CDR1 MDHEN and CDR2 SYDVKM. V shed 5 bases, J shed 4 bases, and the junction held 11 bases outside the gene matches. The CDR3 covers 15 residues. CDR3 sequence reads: CASSAPQGFGYEQYF. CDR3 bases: TGTGCCAGCAGTGCCCCACAGGGGTTTGGGTACGAGCAGTACTTC.

CDR3 residues: CASSQQGRGDEQYF. DNA for the CDR3: TGCGCCAGCAGCCAACAGGGGAGGGGGGACGAGCAGTACTTC. The chain recombines TRBV5-1 with TRBJ2-7; tentatively, D is TRBD1 or TRBD2 (7 bases each). Trimming stripped 4 bases from V and 5 bases from J, with 16 bases between. From germline, CDR1 is SGHRS and CDR2 YFSETQ. This CDR3 comprises 14 residues.

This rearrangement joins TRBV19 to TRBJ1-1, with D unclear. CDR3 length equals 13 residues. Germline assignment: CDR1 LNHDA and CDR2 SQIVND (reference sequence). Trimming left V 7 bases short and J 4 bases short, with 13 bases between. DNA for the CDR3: TGTGCCAGTACCTGGATGGGATCCACTGAAGCTTTCTTT. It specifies CASTWMGSTEAFF.

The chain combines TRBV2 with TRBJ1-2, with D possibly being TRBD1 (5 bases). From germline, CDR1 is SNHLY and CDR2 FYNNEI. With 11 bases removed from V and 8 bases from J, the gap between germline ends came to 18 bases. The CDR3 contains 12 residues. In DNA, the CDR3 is TGTGCCGTCTCCAAGGGGAGGTTAGGCTACACCTTC. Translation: CAVSKGRLGYTF.

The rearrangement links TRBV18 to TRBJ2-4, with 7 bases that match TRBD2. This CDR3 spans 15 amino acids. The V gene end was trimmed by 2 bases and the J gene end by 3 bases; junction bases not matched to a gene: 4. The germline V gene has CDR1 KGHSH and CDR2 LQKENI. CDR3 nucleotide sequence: TGTGCCAGCTCACCAAGGGAGGGCGGCAAAAACATTCAGTACTTC. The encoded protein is CASSPREGGKNIQYF.

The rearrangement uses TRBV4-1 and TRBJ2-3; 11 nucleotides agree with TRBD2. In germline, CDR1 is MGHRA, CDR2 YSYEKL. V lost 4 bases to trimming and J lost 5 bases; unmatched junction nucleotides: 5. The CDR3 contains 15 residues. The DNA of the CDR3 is TGCGCCAGCAGCCCGACTAGCGGGGCGAGAGATACGCAGTATTTT. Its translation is CASSPTSGARDTQYF.

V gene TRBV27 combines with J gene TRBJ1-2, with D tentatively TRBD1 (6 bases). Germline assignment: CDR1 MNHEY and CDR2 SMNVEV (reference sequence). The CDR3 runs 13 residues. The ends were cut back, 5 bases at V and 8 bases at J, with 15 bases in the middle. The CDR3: CASSARGHGGYTF. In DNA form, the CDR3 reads TGTGCCAGCAGTGCCAGGGGCCACGGGGGCTACACCTTC.

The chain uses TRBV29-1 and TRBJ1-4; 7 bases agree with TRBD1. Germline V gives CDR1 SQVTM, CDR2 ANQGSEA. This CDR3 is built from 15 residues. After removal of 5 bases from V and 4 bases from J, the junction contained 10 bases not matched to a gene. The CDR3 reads CSVTTPGQINEKLFF. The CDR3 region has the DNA TGCAGCGTTACAACACCGGGACAGATTAATGAAAAACTGTTTTTT.

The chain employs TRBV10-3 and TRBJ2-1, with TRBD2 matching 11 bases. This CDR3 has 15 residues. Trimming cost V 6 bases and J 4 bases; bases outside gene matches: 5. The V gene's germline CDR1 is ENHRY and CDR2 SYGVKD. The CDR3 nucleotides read TGTGCCATCAGCACGGGACTAGCGGCTTACAATGAGCAGTTCTTC. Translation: CAISTGLAAYNEQFF.